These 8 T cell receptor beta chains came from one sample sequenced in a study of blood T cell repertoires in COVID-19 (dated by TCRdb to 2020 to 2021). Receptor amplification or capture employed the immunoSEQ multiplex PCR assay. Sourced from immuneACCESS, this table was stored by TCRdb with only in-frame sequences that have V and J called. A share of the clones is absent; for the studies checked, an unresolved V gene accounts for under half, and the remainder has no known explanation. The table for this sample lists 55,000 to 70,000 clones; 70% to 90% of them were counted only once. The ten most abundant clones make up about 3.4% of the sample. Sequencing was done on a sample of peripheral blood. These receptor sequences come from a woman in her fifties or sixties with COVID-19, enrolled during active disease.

The CDR3 here is CASAGNRGSGELFF. CDR3 nucleotides: TGTGCCAGTGCTGGGAACAGGGGATCCGGGGAGCTGTTTTTT. V usage is TRBV19 and J usage is TRBJ2-2; 7 bases are a match to TRBD1. Germline assignment: CDR1 LNHDA and CDR2 SQIVND (reference sequence). V shed 8 bases, J shed 6 bases, and the junction held 9 bases outside the gene matches. The CDR3 runs 14 residues.

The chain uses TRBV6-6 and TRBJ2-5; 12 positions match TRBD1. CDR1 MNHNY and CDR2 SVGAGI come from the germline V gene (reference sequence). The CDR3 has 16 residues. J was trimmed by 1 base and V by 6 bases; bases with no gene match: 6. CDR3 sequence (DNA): TGTGCCAGCAGCCAGGGACAGGGGGCCTTCCAAGAGACCCAGTACTTC. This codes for CASSQGQGAFQETQYF.

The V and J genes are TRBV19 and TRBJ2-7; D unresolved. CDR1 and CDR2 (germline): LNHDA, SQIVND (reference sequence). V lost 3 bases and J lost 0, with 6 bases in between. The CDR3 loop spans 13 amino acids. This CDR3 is CASSMANSYEQYF. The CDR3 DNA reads TGTGCCAGTAGTATGGCCAACTCCTACGAGCAGTACTTC.

The CDR3 nucleotides are TGTGCCGGGCGCACCAACTATGGCTACACCTTC. This gives the protein CAGRTNYGYTF. The chain uses TRBV28 and TRBJ1-2; no clear D. Between the trimmed V and J ends, which lost 11 bases and 2 bases, there was a span of 9 bases. The CDR3 runs to 11 residues. Germline CDR1 reads MDHEN; CDR2 reads SYDVKM.

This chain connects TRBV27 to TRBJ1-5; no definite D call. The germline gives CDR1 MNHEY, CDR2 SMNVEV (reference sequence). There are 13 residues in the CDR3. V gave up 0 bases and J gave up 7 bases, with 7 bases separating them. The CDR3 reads CASSLSLQQPQHF. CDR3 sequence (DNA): TGTGCCAGCAGTTTATCCTTGCAGCAGCCCCAGCATTTT.

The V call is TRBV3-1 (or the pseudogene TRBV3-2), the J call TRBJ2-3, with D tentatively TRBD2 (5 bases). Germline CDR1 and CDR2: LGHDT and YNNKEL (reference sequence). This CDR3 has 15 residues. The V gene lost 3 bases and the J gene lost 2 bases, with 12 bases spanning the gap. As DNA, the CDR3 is TGTGCCAGCAGCCAGGGAGACTTGCTCACAGATACGCAGTATTTT. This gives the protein CASSQGDLLTDTQYF.

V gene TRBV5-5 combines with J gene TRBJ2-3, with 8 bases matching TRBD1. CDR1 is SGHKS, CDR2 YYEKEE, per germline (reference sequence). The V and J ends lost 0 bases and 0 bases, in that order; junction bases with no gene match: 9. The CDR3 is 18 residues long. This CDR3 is CASSLDRGAGLSTDTQYF. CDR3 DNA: TGTGCCAGCAGCTTGGACAGGGGGGCTGGACTTAGCACAGATACGCAGTATTTT.

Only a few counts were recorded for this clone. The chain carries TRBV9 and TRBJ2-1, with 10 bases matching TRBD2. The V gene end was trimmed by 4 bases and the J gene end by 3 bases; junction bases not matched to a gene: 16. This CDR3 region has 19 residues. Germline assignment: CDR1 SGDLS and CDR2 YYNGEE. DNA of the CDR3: TGTGCCAGCAGCCCCACTACCCTGGTAGCGGGAGGACTCTACAATGAGCAGTTCTTC. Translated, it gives CASSPTTLVAGGLYNEQFF.